This entry is about one T cell receptor (beta chain). This clonotype has a single count. What this receptor recognizes is not known. No quality values exist for individual bases; no much larger clone is one base distant. A single read constitutes weak evidence. RNA was extracted using the RNeasy kit, and about 0.45 to 1 ug of the RNA was reverse transcribed with random hexamers. The immunoSEQ multiplex PCR assay, covering 54 Vbeta and 13 Jbeta segments, was used to amplify TCR beta CDR3 regions. PCR amplification bias was corrected by using a synthetic template baseline for primer optimization and computational correction. The original methods were these. Only productive sequences were kept, with reads annotated to V, D and J genes according to IMGT and analyzed in immunoSEQ Analyzer. Clonality was calculated as one minus the Shannon entropy normalized by log2 of the number of productive unique sequences. Public and private clones were assessed among the 100 most prevalent clones of each patient and control. A clone was defined as Susac-specific if it was absent from the healthy and MS cohorts, from over 1,000 published viral clones and from other ImmuneACCESS disease sequences. TCRdb reran the public reads through fastp at Q25 and MiXCR, keeping productive beta chains. Each entry merges the rows of one CDR3 protein and shows their most common DNA and genes. The V and J calls and clone size come from TCRdb's table, not from the authors' own analysis. The sample table shows 150,000 or so distinct CDR3 sequences, and about 91% are seen once. The ten top clones hold roughly 0.08% of the sample.

This specimen belongs to a study of CD8 T cells in Susac syndrome (dated by TCRdb to the late 2010s). About the study as a whole: The study used repertoire sequencing to test whether antigen drove CD8+ T cell activation and differentiation in Susac syndrome.

Peripheral blood CD8+ and CD4+ T cells from healthy donors, Susac syndrome patients and multiple sclerosis patients were profiled using high-throughput TCR beta sequencing. Healthy donors were included as age- and sex-matched controls. CD8+ TEMRA cells were enriched by FACS, while bulk CD8+ and CD4+ T cells were purified by magnetic negative isolation. Blood was drawn into EDTA tubes, processed within 24 hours, and PBMCs were isolated by density gradient centrifugation. PBMCs intended for TCR sequencing were frozen in liquid nitrogen and were later thawed in a 37 degrees C water bath. The sorted or isolated CD4+, CD8+ and CD8+ TEMRA cells reached a purity of at least 90%. General conclusions and limits of the study: The number of individuals in the TCR sequencing and HLA analysis was recognized as being relatively small.

Trimming removed 5 bases from V and 1 base from J; the gene matches leave 3 bases unexplained. The CDR3 spans 15 residues, from the cysteine through the phenylalanine. The CDR3 DNA has 45 bases and is translated from base 1. CDR1 and CDR2, per the germline V gene (reference sequence), are SEHNR and FQNEAQ. The TCR sequence derives from a human donor in good health. Source material: CD4+ T cells from PBMCs. The rearranged segments are TRBV7-9 and TRBJ2-5, and TRBD2 aligns with 11 junction nucleotides. The nucleotide sequence reads as follows: TGTGCCAGCAGCCAGACTAGCGGGGTCCAAGAGACCCAGTACTTC. Its amino acids are CASSQTSGVQETQYF. The entire variable domain, with the stretches around the CDR3 drawn from the reference TRBV7-9 and TRBJ2-5 proteins, is DTGVSQNPRHKITKRGQNVTFRCDPISEHNRLYWYRQTLGQGPEFLTYFQNEAQLEKSRLLSDRFSAERPKGSFSTLEIQRTEQGDSAMYLCASSQTSGVQETQYFGPGTRLLVL.